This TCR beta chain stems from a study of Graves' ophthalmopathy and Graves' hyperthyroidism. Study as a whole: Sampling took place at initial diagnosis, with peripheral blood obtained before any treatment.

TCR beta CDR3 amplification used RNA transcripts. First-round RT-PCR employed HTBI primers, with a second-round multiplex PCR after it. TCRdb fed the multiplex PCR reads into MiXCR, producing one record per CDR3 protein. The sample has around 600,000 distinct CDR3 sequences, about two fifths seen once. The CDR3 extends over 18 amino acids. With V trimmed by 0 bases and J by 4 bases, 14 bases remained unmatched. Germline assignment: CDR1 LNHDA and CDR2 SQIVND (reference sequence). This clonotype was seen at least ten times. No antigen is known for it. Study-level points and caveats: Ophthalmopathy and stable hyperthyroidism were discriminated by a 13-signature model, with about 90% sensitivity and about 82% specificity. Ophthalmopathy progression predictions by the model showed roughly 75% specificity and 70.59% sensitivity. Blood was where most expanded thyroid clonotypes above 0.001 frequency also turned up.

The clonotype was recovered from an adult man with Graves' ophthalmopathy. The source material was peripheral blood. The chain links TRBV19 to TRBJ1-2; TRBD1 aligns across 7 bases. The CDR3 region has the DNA TGTGCCAGTAGTATAGATCATAAAGGAACAGGGGTCGGCTATGGCTACACCTTC. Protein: CASSIDHKGTGVGYGYTF.